This TCR beta chain was identified in a study of cytomegalovirus exposure and HLA in healthy donors. Concerning this clone: The antigen is undetermined.

The study, taken as a whole, reports: A likely sequencing artifact accounted for one observed cluster of highly shared sequence variants.

The V gene lost 4 bases and the J gene lost 6 bases, with 14 bases spanning the gap. The V gene's germline CDR1 is SGHRS and CDR2 YFSETQ. The CDR3 spans 13 residues. Use of 60 Vbeta and 13 Jbeta primers characterized the PCR. Profiling relied on immunoSEQ multiplex PCR, and the TCRdb table lists in-frame clones only, not all of them. The sample holds approximately 120,000 clones, approximately 85% seen once. J is TRBJ2-7 and V is TRBV5-1, with a possible D match to TRBD1 (5 bases). The TCR was taken from a woman in her 30s in good health and CMV-seropositive. The sequenced material came from PBMCs. The CDR3 nucleotides read TGCGCCAGCAGCCCTTCCCAGGGAAGCGAGCAGTACTTC. This codes for CASSPSQGSEQYF.